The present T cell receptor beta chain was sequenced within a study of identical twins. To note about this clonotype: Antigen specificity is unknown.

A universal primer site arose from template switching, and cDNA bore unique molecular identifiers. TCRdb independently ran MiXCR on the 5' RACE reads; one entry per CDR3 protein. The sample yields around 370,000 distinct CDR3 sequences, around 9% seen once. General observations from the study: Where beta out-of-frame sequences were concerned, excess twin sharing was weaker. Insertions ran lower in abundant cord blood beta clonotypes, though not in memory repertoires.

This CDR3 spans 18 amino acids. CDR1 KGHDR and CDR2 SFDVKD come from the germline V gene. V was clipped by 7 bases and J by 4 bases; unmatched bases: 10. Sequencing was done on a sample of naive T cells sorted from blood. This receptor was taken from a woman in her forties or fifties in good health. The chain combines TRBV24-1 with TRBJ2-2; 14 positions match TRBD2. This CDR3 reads CATRSGTSGRKGTGELFF. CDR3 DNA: TGTGCCACCAGATCCGGGACTAGCGGGAGAAAGGGCACCGGGGAGCTGTTTTTT.